This T cell receptor (beta chain) was found in a study of siplizumab effects on memory and regulatory T cells. Libraries were prepared by immunoSEQ multiplex PCR; TCRdb keeps only in-frame clonotypes and omits some of them. The sample has 100,000 to 110,000 clones; less than 95% are singletons. The CDR3 extends over 12 amino acids. V was cut by 2 bases and J by 0 bases, with 3 bases left in between. Germline V CDR1 and CDR2: SGHDT, YYEEEE. This clone was observed once. This chain uses TRBV5-6 with TRBJ2-7; no clear D. The TCR comes from a human donor in good health. The specimen was non-Treg CD4+ T cells sorted from blood. This CDR3 reads CASSFSSYEQYF. The CDR3 nucleotides are TGTGCCAGCAGCTTTAGCTCCTACGAGCAGTACTTC.